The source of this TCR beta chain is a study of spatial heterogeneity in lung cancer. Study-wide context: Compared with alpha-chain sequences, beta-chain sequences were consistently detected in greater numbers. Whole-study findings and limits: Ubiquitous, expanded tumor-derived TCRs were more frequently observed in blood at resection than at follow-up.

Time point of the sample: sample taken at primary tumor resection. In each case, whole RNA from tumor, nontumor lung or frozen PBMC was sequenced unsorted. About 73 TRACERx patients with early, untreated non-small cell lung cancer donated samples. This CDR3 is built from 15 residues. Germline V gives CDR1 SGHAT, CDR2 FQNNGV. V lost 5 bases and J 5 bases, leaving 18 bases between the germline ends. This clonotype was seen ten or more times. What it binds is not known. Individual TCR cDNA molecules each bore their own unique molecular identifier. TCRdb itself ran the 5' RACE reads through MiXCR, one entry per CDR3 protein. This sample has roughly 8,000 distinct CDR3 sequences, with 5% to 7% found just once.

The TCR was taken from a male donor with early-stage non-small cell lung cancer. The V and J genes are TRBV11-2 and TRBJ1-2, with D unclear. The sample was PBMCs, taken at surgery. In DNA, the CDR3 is TGTGCCAGCAGCCACATCAGGAATGTGCGGTATGGCTACACCTTC. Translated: CASSHIRNVRYGYTF.